This entry concerns a single T cell receptor (beta chain). Its antigen is still unknown. For TCRbeta, the library was prepared with unique molecular identifiers. TCRdb reprocessed the PCR reads with MiXCR, giving one entry per CDR3 protein. In the table there are fewer than 750,000 distinct CDR3 sequences, under 30% of which are singletons. These data come from a study of T-cell reconstitution after alpha-beta-depleted transplantation in children. Findings of the study overall: Several hundred graft clones that had expanded were reportedly the source of alpha-beta T cells about two months after transplant. T-cell counts and diversity at one year following transplant were attributed mainly to newly produced T cells. The study traced high day-60 TCRbeta diversity in some patients to surviving recipient T cells and thymic progenitors.

Deletions cut 2 bases from V and 2 bases from J, with 12 bases between. The CDR3 has 15 amino acids. V is TRBV12-3 or TRBV12-4 and J is TRBJ2-5; maybe TRBD1 (6 bases). Sequences were derived from PBMCs, mostly from graft donor cells, sampled 360 days after TCRalphabeta/CD19-depleted stem cell transplant. The receptor was derived from a boy under three years old who had a stem cell transplant for acute myeloid leukemia, so the T cells may come from the graft donor. Written as DNA, the CDR3 is TGTGCCAGCAGTTTAACGACTGACAGGCAAGAGACCCAGTACTTC. Amino acids: CASSLTTDRQETQYF.